Presented here are 24 T cell receptor beta chains from one specimen sequenced in a study of PD-L1 blockade in urothelial cancer. Measured with immunoSEQ multiplex PCR; TCRdb has only the in-frame clones, and not every one. The repertoire holds 95,000 to 100,000 clones, with 80% to 90% as singletons. Time point reported: pretreatment peripheral blood. Source: PBMCs, taken around atezolizumab (anti-PD-L1) treatment. The source is a man between 60 and 70 years old with urothelial cancer.

The chain combines TRBV5-4 with TRBJ1-1, with D hard to call. Germline values: CDR1 SGHNT, CDR2 YYREEE (reference sequence). Trimming cost V 0 bases and J 5 bases, with 8 bases left between them. The CDR3 is 13 amino acids. The CDR3 is CASSLGGGTEAFF. CDR3 DNA sequence: TGTGCCAGCAGCTTGGGAGGAGGGACTGAAGCTTTCTTT. Using reference TRBV5-4 and TRBJ1-1 for the parts outside the CDR3, the full variable domain is ETGVTQSPTHLIKTRGQQVTLRCSSQSGHNTVSWYQQALGQGPQFIFQYYREEENGRGNFPPRFSGLQFPNYSSELNVNALELDDSALYLCASSLGGGTEAFFGQGTRLTVV.

The chain couples TRBV7-6 to TRBJ1-1; 8 nucleotides match TRBD1. The CDR3 consists of 12 residues. Trimming took 5 bases from V and 11 from J; bases not matched to a gene: 7. Germline CDR1 is SGHVS and CDR2 is FNYEAQ. The CDR3 protein is CASSTLGQGAFF. CDR3 DNA: TGTGCCAGCAGCACCTTAGGACAGGGCGCTTTCTTT.

This clone occurred a few times. The chain employs TRBV7-9 and TRBJ2-1, with 8 bases fitting TRBD2. The trim removed 5 bases at V and 2 bases at J, leaving 11 bases unmatched. This CDR3 has 17 amino acids. Germline V CDR1 and CDR2: SEHNR, FQNEAQ (reference sequence). DNA of the CDR3: TGTGCCAGCAGCACGCGGCCGACTAGCGACACCTACAATGAGCAGTTCTTC. Its protein is CASSTRPTSDTYNEQFF.

The chain recombines TRBV5-1 with TRBJ2-1; D is possibly TRBD2 (6 bases). The CDR3 has 15 amino acids. Germline V CDR1 and CDR2: SGHRS, YFSETQ. V was shortened by 5 bases and J by 2 bases, with 14 bases between the two germline ends. CDR3 sequence: CASRRDGGPYNEQFF. DNA for the CDR3: TGCGCCAGCAGACGAGACGGGGGTCCCTACAATGAGCAGTTCTTC.

The chain is built from TRBV30 and TRBJ2-2; 7 bases are shared with TRBD2. The CDR3 loop spans 17 amino acids. Trimming removed 3 bases from V and 6 bases from J; junction bases left unmatched: 16. Per the germline V gene, CDR1 is GTSNPN and CDR2 is SVGIG (reference sequence). The CDR3 loop is CAWSHLFSSGTSGELFF. As DNA, the CDR3 is TGTGCCTGGAGCCATCTATTCAGCAGCGGGACCTCCGGGGAGCTGTTTTTT.

CDR3 protein: CASSQGDVLRGIQYF. The DNA for the CDR3 is TGTGCCAGCAGCCAAGGAGATGTTTTGCGGGGCATTCAGTACTTC. The chain joins TRBV14 to TRBJ2-4; a possible D gene is TRBD2 (6 bases). The CDR3 consists of 15 residues. V was shortened by 1 base and J by 9 bases, with 16 bases between the two germline ends. Germline CDR1 reads SGHDN; CDR2 reads FVKESK.

The genes are TRBV10-1 and TRBJ2-5; weak D call: TRBD2 (5 bases). The CDR3 is 13 residues long. Germline assignment: CDR1 WNHNN and CDR2 SYGVQD (reference sequence). Trimming shortened V by 6 bases and J by 3 bases, and 11 bases separated the two germline ends. In nucleotides, the CDR3 is TGCGCCAGCAGGGGAGCTCGAGAAGAGACCCAGTACTTC. Encoded protein: CASRGAREETQYF.

The chain is built from TRBV5-4 and TRBJ2-4; TRBD1 aligns across 10 bases. Germline V gene data show CDR1 as SGHNT and CDR2 as YYREEE (reference sequence). V was pared by 4 bases and J by 9 bases, with 10 bases of the junction left unmatched. The CDR3 consists of 15 residues. CDR3 sequence reads: CASSQETGGIGIQYF. CDR3 sequence (DNA): TGTGCCAGCAGCCAAGAGACAGGGGGCATCGGCATTCAGTACTTC.

The V and J genes are TRBV5-1 and TRBJ2-1, with TRBD1 matching over 8 bases. This CDR3 has 15 residues. CDR1 and CDR2 (germline): SGHRS, YFSETQ. V lost 2 bases to trimming and J lost 2 bases; unmatched junction nucleotides: 3. This chain's CDR3 is CASSFSGQAYNEQFF. The DNA for the CDR3 is TGCGCCAGCAGCTTTTCGGGACAGGCCTACAATGAGCAGTTCTTC. The variable domain in full, completed from reference TRBV5-1 and TRBJ2-1, reads KAGVTQTPRYLIKTRGQQVTLSCSPISGHRSVSWYQQTPGQGLQFLFEYFSETQRNKGNFPGRFSGRQFSNSRSEMNVSTLELGDSALYLCASSFSGQAYNEQFFGPGTRLTVL.

The chain joins TRBV5-1 to TRBJ2-3; the match to TRBD1 covers 8 bases. The CDR3 extends over 16 amino acids. The ends lost 5 bases at V and 2 bases at J; junction bases unmatched: 10. The germline gives CDR1 SGHRS, CDR2 YFSETQ. The CDR3 bases are TGCGCCAGCAGTCCCGGACAGGGAACATTCACAGATACGCAGTATTTT. Residues: CASSPGQGTFTDTQYF.

The rearrangement links TRBV5-4 to TRBJ2-5, with 8 bases that match TRBD2. V lost 4 bases and J lost 5; bases outside the gene matches: 10. There are 15 residues in the CDR3. Germline V lookup: CDR1 SGHNT, CDR2 YYREEE (reference sequence). Here the CDR3 reads CASSRHAGGTETQYF. The CDR3 nucleotides read TGTGCCAGCAGCCGACATGCGGGGGGAACGGAGACCCAGTACTTC.

This clone is a singleton in its sample. This sequence joins TRBV7-3 and TRBJ1-1, with 8 bases matching TRBD1. The V gene end was trimmed by 2 bases and the J gene end by 3 bases; junction bases not matched to a gene: 8. The CDR3 runs 16 residues. The germline gives CDR1 SGHTA, CDR2 FQGTGA. The CDR3: CASSLEWDRSDTEAFF. The CDR3 DNA reads TGTGCCAGCAGCTTAGAATGGGACAGGAGTGACACTGAAGCTTTCTTT.

This chain connects TRBV7-3 to TRBJ2-3; 10 bases are shared with TRBD2. Germline lookup yields CDR1 SGHTA and CDR2 FQGTGA. The CDR3 is made up of 15 amino acids. Unmatched junction bases numbered 4, after V lost 5 bases and J lost 2 bases. Written as DNA, the CDR3 is TGTGCCAGCAGCAAAGCGGGAGGGGTCACAGATACGCAGTATTTT. Amino acids: CASSKAGGVTDTQYF.

The V call is TRBV4-1, the J call TRBJ2-5; 14 bases are a match to TRBD2. The CDR3 length is 15 residues. V was pared by 1 base and J by 13 bases, with 8 bases of the junction left unmatched. Germline loops: CDR1 MGHRA, CDR2 YSYEKL. The CDR3 is CASSQGPGLAGEWYF. For the CDR3, the DNA is TGCGCCAGCAGCCAAGGACCGGGACTAGCGGGAGAATGGTACTTC.

The chain employs TRBV6-6 and TRBJ1-4; the match to TRBD1 covers 8 bases. Trimming cost V 3 bases and J 15 bases; bases outside gene matches: 6. The CDR3 extends over 12 amino acids. Germline CDR1 reads MNHNY; CDR2 reads SVGAGI (reference sequence). This CDR3 is CASSYGQGEVFF. The CDR3 DNA sequence: TGTGCCAGCAGTTATGGACAGGGTGAGGTGTTTTTT.

The CDR3 spells CASSLAGGRGQYF. The CDR3 DNA sequence: TGCGCCAGCAGCTTGGCCGGGGGGAGGGGGCAGTACTTC. The chain employs TRBV5-1 and TRBJ2-7; TRBD2 matches at 7 bases. The germline CDR1 and CDR2 sequences are SGHRS and YFSETQ. The CDR3 runs 13 residues. V shed 0 bases and J 9 bases; nucleotides not matched to a gene: 6.

The chain is built from TRBV30 and TRBJ2-7; TRBD2 aligns across 12 bases. The germline CDR1 and CDR2 sequences are GTSNPN and SVGIG (reference sequence). J gave up 3 bases and V 4 bases, and 7 bases lay outside the gene matches. The CDR3 has 15 residues. CDR3 in amino acids: CAWKIGLAGFYEQYF. CDR3 in DNA: TGTGCCTGGAAAATTGGACTAGCGGGGTTCTACGAGCAGTACTTC.

V is TRBV28 and J is TRBJ2-1; D uncertain. V lost 2 bases, J lost 5 bases, and 10 bases lay in between. CDR3 length: 14 residues. From germline, CDR1 is MDHEN and CDR2 SYDVKM. The CDR3 bases are TGTGCCAGCAGTTTAGTCTCCCTCGACAATGAGCAGTTCTTC. It yields the protein CASSLVSLDNEQFF.

V gene TRBV14 combines with J gene TRBJ1-5; D is perhaps TRBD1 (6 bases). Trimming pared 1 base from V and 5 bases from J, leaving 9 bases between. Germline V gene lookup returns CDR1 SGHDN and CDR2 FVKESK. This CDR3 spans 14 amino acids. CDR3 in amino acids: CASSQGAGDQPQHF. The CDR3, as DNA: TGTGCCAGCAGCCAAGGGGCAGGGGATCAGCCCCAGCATTTT. The variable domain in full, completed from reference TRBV14 and TRBJ1-5, reads EAGVTQFPSHSVIEKGQTVTLRCDPISGHDNLYWYRRVMGKEIKFLLHFVKESKQDESGMPNNRFLAERTGGTYSTLKVQPAELEDSGVYFCASSQGAGDQPQHFGDGTRLSIL.

The CDR3 region is CASSHDRGPNYGYTF. The DNA of the CDR3 is TGTGCCAGCAGCCACGACAGGGGACCGAACTATGGCTACACCTTC. The rearrangement uses TRBV7-2 and TRBJ1-2; 8 positions match TRBD1. Looked up from germline, CDR1 is SGHTA and CDR2 is FQGNSA. With V trimmed by 5 bases and J by 2 bases, 7 bases remained unmatched. The CDR3 runs to 15 residues. Together with reference TRBV7-2 and TRBJ1-2, the CDR3 gives the full variable domain: GAGVSQSPSNKVTEKGKDVELRCDPISGHTALYWYRQSLGQGLEFLIYFQGNSAPDKSGLPSDRFSAERTGGSVSTLTIQRTQQEDSAVYLCASSHDRGPNYGYTFGSGTRLTVV.

This chain uses TRBV20-1 with TRBJ1-2, with unresolved D. The V end was cut by 6 bases, the J end by 8 bases, with 13 bases between. The CDR3 runs 11 residues. CDR1 and CDR2 (germline): DFQATT, SNEGSKA (reference sequence). The DNA of the CDR3 is TGCAGTGCCGCCAGACTCGGGGGCTACACCTTC. Its protein product is CSAARLGGYTF.

The CDR3 reads CASSEAGWLAGPYEQYF. DNA of the CDR3: TGTGCCAGCAGTGAAGCAGGTTGGCTAGCGGGCCCCTACGAGCAGTACTTC. V and J are TRBV6-1 and TRBJ2-7; 8 bases match TRBD2. CDR3 length equals 17 residues. CDR1 MNHNS and CDR2 SASEGT come from the germline V gene. The ends lost 0 bases at V and 2 bases at J; junction bases unmatched: 9.

The chain couples TRBV19 to TRBJ1-5; D uncertain. Deletions cut 6 bases from V and 5 bases from J, with 11 bases between. CDR3 length: 13 residues. Germline V gene lookup returns CDR1 LNHDA and CDR2 SQIVND (reference sequence). The CDR3 bases are TGTGCCAGTAGGCTATTGGGAGATCAGCCCCAGCATTTT. Protein: CASRLLGDQPQHF.

In DNA form, the CDR3 reads TGTGCCAGCAGCCAGGGCCCCACGTGGGGCTACACCTTC. Residues: CASSQGPTWGYTF. The chain uses TRBV4-2 and TRBJ1-2, with D unclear. The V gene's germline CDR1 is LGHNA and CDR2 YNFKEQ. This CDR3 contains 13 residues. Trimming stripped 3 bases from V and 8 bases from J, with 13 bases between.